This T cell receptor beta chain emerged from a study of cytomegalovirus exposure and HLA in healthy donors. Study at large: T cells numbering about 200 million yielded more than 100 million unique TCR beta sequences in an earlier analysis.

Germline V gives CDR1 KGHSH, CDR2 LQKENI. The V and J ends lost 2 bases and 0 bases respectively, with 11 bases between them. CDR3 length equals 15 residues. Overall study results and limits: A later analysis appeared to link common viral pathogens to several of the most significant clusters.

About this clone itself: Its target is not known.

This PCR relied on a set of 60 Vbeta primers and 13 Jbeta primers. Original methodology: In a later analysis, of tens of millions of unique beta chains, roughly 10 million appeared in at least two donors. TCRdb's table, derived via immunoSEQ multiplex PCR, lists solely in-frame clones and lacks some. Clone size and the V and J calls come from that table; the DNA yielded D and trimming. The sample has 99,000 or so clones, more than 60% seen once; the top ten hold roughly 5%. The chain employs TRBV18 and TRBJ2-7, with D tentatively TRBD1 (5 bases). The sequence came from a male donor in good health and CMV-seronegative. Material for sequencing was PBMCs. The CDR3 bases are TGTGCCAGCTCACCATCGACAGTTAACTCCTACGAGCAGTACTTC. It specifies CASSPSTVNSYEQYF.